A selection of T cell receptor beta chains follows, all from one sample in a study of response to subunit inactivated influenza vaccine. Each CDR3 protein gets one entry after TCRdb re-called the RT-PCR reads with MiXCR. The table includes about 650,000 distinct CDR3 sequences, approximately 14% detected once. The starting material was PBMCs from blood, obtained 14 days before vaccination. All receptors derive from a man aged 45 to 65 who received an inactivated influenza vaccine. CDR3s leave out the opening cysteine and the closing phenylalanine or tryptophan. Each record gives: J gene, V gene, CDR3 protein.

J gene: TRBJ2-1; V gene: TRBV18; CDR3 protein: ASSPRQNEQF
J gene: TRBJ2-5; V gene: TRBV7-2; CDR3 protein: ASSRPGQTRDQY
J gene: TRBJ2-7; V gene: TRBV10-3; CDR3 protein: AISESSLTYEQY
J gene: TRBJ2-2; V gene: TRBV4-3; CDR3 protein: ASSQDGLAGVWHTGELF
J gene: TRBJ2-2; V gene: TRBV9; CDR3 protein: ASSVVRDRPNTGELF
J gene: TRBJ1-2; V gene: TRBV27; CDR3 protein: ASSFSWSSPHGYT
J gene: TRBJ2-1; V gene: TRBV28; CDR3 protein: ASSLGTVLNEQF
J gene: TRBJ1-1; V gene: TRBV5-1; CDR3 protein: ASSLGTGETEAF
J gene: TRBJ2-7; V gene: TRBV15; CDR3 protein: ATSRDRARVVSYEQY
J gene: TRBJ2-6; V gene: TRBV15; CDR3 protein: ATSREAGNSGANVLT
J gene: TRBJ2-1; V gene: TRBV7-2; CDR3 protein: ASSLAPTSGRYNEQF